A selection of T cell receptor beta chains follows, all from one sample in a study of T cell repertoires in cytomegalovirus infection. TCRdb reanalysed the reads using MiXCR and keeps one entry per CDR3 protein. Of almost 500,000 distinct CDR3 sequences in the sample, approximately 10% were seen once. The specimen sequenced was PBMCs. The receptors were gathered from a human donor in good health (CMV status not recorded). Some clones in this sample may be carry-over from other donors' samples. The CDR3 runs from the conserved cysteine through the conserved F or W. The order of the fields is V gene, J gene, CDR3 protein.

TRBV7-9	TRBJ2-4	CASSFQSGNIQYF
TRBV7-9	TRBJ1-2	CASSSPGANYGYTF
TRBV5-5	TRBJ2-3	CASRAGGQDTQYF
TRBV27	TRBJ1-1	CASSLLDGSIEAFF
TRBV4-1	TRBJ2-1	CASSQDRLGLPNEQFF
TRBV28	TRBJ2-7	CASRFSDYEQYF
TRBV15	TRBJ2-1	CATSRGPPIHNEQFF
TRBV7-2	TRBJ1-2	CASSPLALNYGYTF
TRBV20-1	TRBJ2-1	CSARRRELYNEQFF
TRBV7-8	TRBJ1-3	CASSFGEGNTIYF
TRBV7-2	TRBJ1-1	CASSLAGQRAFF
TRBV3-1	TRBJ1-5	CASGRQGSQPQHF
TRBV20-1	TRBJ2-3	CSARNSGSGTDTQYF
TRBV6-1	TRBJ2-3	CASGRAPRDTQYF
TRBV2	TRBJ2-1	CARGEISYNEQFF
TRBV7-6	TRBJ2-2	CASSLVAGVGTGELFF
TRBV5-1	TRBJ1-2	CASSLGGQASVYGYTF
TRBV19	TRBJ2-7	CASSREGEQYF
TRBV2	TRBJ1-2	CASTPDGIYGYTF
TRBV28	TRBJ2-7	CASNLSGSPYEQYF
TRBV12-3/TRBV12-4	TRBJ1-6	CASSSWDSPLHF
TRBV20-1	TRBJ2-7	CSARLAGNEQYF
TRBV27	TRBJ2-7	CASSLRGQGTSYEQYF
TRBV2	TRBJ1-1	CASITGWGTEAFF
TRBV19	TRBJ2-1	CASRDGLALGGEQFF
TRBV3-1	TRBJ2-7	CASSQADYEQYF
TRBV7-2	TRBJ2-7	CASSLDPSYEQYF
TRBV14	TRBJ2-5	CASSQTLQQETQYF
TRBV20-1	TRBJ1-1	CSALENTEAFF
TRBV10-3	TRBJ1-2	CAINSGQGAHYGYTF
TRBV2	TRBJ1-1	CASVLDLNTEAFF
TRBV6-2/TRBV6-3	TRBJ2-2	CASRRTGGQGASGELFF
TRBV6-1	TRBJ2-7	CASSEELAGVPYEQYF
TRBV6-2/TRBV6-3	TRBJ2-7	CASSPRGGYTYEQYF
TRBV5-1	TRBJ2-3	CASSSGTVASSTDTQYF
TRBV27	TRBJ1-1	CASRETGVTEAFF
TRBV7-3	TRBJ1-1	CASSLTGLGTEAFF
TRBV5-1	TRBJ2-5	CASGTSGEPTQETQYF
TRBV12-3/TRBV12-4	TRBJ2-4	CASSFPQGMKTTVAKNIQYF
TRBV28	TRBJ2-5	CASSFRVETQYF
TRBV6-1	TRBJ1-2	CASSGGGARGYTF
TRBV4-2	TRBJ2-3	CASSHVRGLAGADTQYF
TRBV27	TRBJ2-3	CASSLAGDRDTQYF
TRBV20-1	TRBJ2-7	CSAAGLGSYEQYF
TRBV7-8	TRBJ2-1	CASSLRRGYNEQFF
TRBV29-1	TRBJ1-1	CSVGQKYGGDTEAFF
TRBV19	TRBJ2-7	CASSMALISGSYEQYF
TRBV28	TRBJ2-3	CASSLRNVRGTDTQYF
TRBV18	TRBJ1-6	CASSPARGDNSPLHF